The following is a TCR beta chain sequence with its context. Its antigen is currently unknown. These data are taken from a study of glioma-infiltrating T cells after dendritic cell vaccination. Background on the study: Monocyte-derived dendritic cells, cultured seven days with IL-4 and GM-CSF, were pulsed with autologous tumor lysate. General study points: Survival was not directly related to TCR clonality in these patients.

Generated by immunoSEQ multiplex PCR, the TCRdb table keeps only in-frame clones and is missing some. The table lists under 100,000 clones, approximately 81% of them singletons. This TCR was recovered from a human donor with glioblastoma. The material was blood, obtained before dendritic cell vaccination.

CDR3: CATSREYGRNNEKLFF. The CDR3 DNA reads as TGTGCCACCAGCAGAGAGTATGGCAGAAATAATGAAAAACTGTTTTTT. J is TRBJ1-4 and V is TRBV15, with no clear D. The V gene lost 0 bases and the J gene lost 4 bases, with 12 bases spanning the gap. CDR3 size: 16 residues. The V gene's germline CDR1 is LNHNV and CDR2 YYDKDF (reference sequence).